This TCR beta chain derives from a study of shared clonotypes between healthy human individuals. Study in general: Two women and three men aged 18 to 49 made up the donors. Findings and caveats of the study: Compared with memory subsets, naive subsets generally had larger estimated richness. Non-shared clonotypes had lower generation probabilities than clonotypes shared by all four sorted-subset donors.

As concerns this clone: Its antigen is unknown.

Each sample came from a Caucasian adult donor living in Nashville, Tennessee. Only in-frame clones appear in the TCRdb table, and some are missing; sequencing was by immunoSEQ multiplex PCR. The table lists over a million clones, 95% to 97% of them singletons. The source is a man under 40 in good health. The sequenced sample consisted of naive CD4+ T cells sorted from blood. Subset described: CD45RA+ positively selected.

CDR3 in amino acids: CASSAYPGTYEQYF. The CDR3 DNA is TGTGCCAGCAGCGCCTATCCTGGAACCTACGAGCAGTACTTC. The J gene is TRBJ2-7, the V gene TRBV9, with unresolved D. The germline CDR1 and CDR2 sequences are SGDLS and YYNGEE. This CDR3 has 14 amino acids. V was pared by 3 bases and J by 2 bases, with 12 bases between.